The 25 T cell receptor beta chains below come from one sample, sequenced in a study of Ad26.COV2.S vaccination and SARS-CoV-2 variants. Libraries were prepared by immunoSEQ multiplex PCR; TCRdb keeps only in-frame clonotypes and omits some of them. The sample has around 320,000 clones, approximately 80% seen once; the top ten hold 2% to 2.5%. The treatment: roughly 19 received Ad26.COV2.S at low or high dose, single or two shots; about five received placebo; per-sample allocation not given. Sampling happened 63 days after the first vaccine or placebo injection. The sequences come from peripheral blood, collected in a trial of Ad26.COV2.S vaccine versus placebo. All receptors come from a person aged 18-65 years who received the Ad26.COV2.S COVID-19 vaccine or a placebo.

This clone was observed once. The V gene is TRBV11-3, the J gene TRBJ2-5; D may be TRBD1 or TRBD2 (5 bases each). This CDR3 region has 14 residues. CDR1 and CDR2 (germline): SGHNT, YENEEA. The germline V and J ends were trimmed by 5 bases and 7 bases, with 17 bases remaining between them. The CDR3 DNA is TGTGCCAGCAGCGACCCCGGGGCAACGCGGACCCAGTACTTC. Its protein product is CASSDPGATRTQYF.

The chain joins TRBV28 to TRBJ1-3; TRBD1 is a possible D gene (6 bases). CDR3 length: 17 residues. With 4 bases removed from V and 2 bases from J, the gap between germline ends came to 18 bases. The germline V gene encodes CDR1 MDHEN and CDR2 SYDVKM. The CDR3 nucleotides read TGTGCCAGCAGTTCTTTCCGTCAGGGGTACGCTGGAAACACCATATATTTT. Amino acids: CASSSFRQGYAGNTIYF.

CDR3 amino acids: CASSSTRDRGRVVSYNEQFF. The CDR3 coding sequence is TGTGCCAGCAGTTCAACCCGGGACAGGGGGCGTGTAGTCTCATACAATGAGCAGTTCTTC. This chain joins TRBV28 and TRBJ2-1, with TRBD1 matching 12 bases. With 4 bases clipped from V and 4 bases from J, the junction kept 17 bases outside the gene matches. CDR3 size: 20 residues. Germline assignment: CDR1 MDHEN and CDR2 SYDVKM.

This chain joins TRBV7-2 and TRBJ2-7; 16 bases are shared with TRBD2. The CDR3 consists of 17 residues. V dropped 4 bases and J dropped 2; count of bases not matched to a gene: 5. CDR1 SGHTA and CDR2 FQGNSA come from the germline V gene. The CDR3 sequence is CASSYGTSGGVPYEQYF. The CDR3 bases are TGTGCCAGCAGCTACGGGACTAGCGGGGGGGTCCCCTACGAGCAGTACTTC. The full variable domain, with the rest looked up from reference TRBV7-2 and TRBJ2-7, is GAGVSQSPSNKVTEKGKDVELRCDPISGHTALYWYRQSLGQGLEFLIYFQGNSAPDKSGLPSDRFSAERTGGSVSTLTIQRTQQEDSAVYLCASSYGTSGGVPYEQYFGPGTRLTVT.

The chain links TRBV12-5 to TRBJ1-1, with D unclear. Germline V gives CDR1 LGHNT, CDR2 FRNRAP. V lost 5 bases to trimming and J lost 0 bases, with 1 base between them. The CDR3 has 11 residues. The CDR3 region has the DNA TGTGCTAGTGGTCTGAACACTGAAGCTTTCTTT. Residues: CASGLNTEAFF.

The table lists this clone with a count of one. The V gene is TRBV28, the J gene TRBJ2-3; TRBD2 agrees at 13 bases. The CDR3 is 16 amino acids. The germline V gene has CDR1 MDHEN and CDR2 SYDVKM. The junction had 4 bases not matched to a gene; V was cut back by 4 bases and J by 3 bases. CDR3 loop: CASSSRLAGGTDTQYF. CDR3 coding DNA: TGTGCCAGCAGTTCCAGACTAGCGGGGGGAACAGATACGCAGTATTTT.

The chain recombines TRBV9 with TRBJ2-1; 9 bases are shared with TRBD2. Germline V gene sequence: CDR1 SGDLS, CDR2 YYNGEE. This CDR3 region has 15 residues. Losses at the gene ends were 4 bases for V and 5 bases for J; bases not matched to a gene: 7. CDR3: CASSKRGATNNEQFF. In nucleotides, the CDR3 is TGTGCCAGCAGCAAGCGGGGGGCGACCAACAATGAGCAGTTCTTC.

This chain links TRBV2 with TRBJ2-1, with 7 nucleotides matching TRBD1. Per the germline V gene, CDR1 is SNHLY and CDR2 is FYNNEI. The ends lost 5 bases at V and 4 bases at J; junction bases unmatched: 5. The CDR3 totals 14 residues. DNA of the CDR3: TGTGCCAGCAGTCCGGACAGGCTTTACAATGAGCAGTTCTTC. This gives the protein CASSPDRLYNEQFF.

This clone has only a few counts. J is TRBJ2-2 and V is TRBV29-1; 7 nucleotides agree with TRBD2. There are 13 residues in the CDR3. V trimming: 3 bases; J trimming: 5 bases; junction bases outside the gene matches: 3. Germline assignment: CDR1 SQVTM and CDR2 ANQGSEA. The CDR3 bases are TGCAGCGTTGAGCAGGGAGGGACCGGGGAGCTGTTTTTT. It is translated as CSVEQGGTGELFF.

The chain couples TRBV2 to TRBJ1-1, with D possibly being TRBD1 (6 bases). V lost 5 bases, J lost 4 bases, and 14 bases lay in between. The CDR3 has 14 amino acids. Germline V CDR1 and CDR2: SNHLY, FYNNEI. This chain's CDR3 is CASSPHEGGTEAFF. In DNA form, the CDR3 reads TGTGCCAGCAGTCCTCATGAGGGGGGCACTGAAGCTTTCTTT.

The genes are TRBV28 and TRBJ1-1; possible D gene TRBD1, 6 bases. The germline V gene has CDR1 MDHEN and CDR2 SYDVKM. Deletions cut 3 bases from V and 11 bases from J, with 16 bases between. The CDR3 consists of 13 residues. DNA of the CDR3: TGTGCCAGCAGTTTTACAGGGAAGGTTGAGGCTTTCTTT. Translating gives CASSFTGKVEAFF.

In this sample, this clone turned up once. The rearrangement uses TRBV9 and TRBJ1-6; D remains unclear. Germline V gene sequence: CDR1 SGDLS, CDR2 YYNGEE. Trimming pared 0 bases from V and 8 bases from J, leaving 12 bases between. The CDR3 runs to 15 residues. CDR3 sequence reads: CASSVDLGTDSPLHF. The CDR3 DNA reads as TGTGCCAGCAGCGTAGACCTAGGAACGGATTCACCCCTCCACTTT.

To note about this clone: Within the sample, other DNA sequences also encode this same CDR3. The chain combines TRBV20-1 with TRBJ1-1; tentative D call: TRBD1 (6 bases). The CDR3 sequence is 11 residues long. Germline values: CDR1 DFQATT, CDR2 SNEGSKA (reference sequence). V was trimmed by 5 bases and J by 4 bases, leaving 8 bases between them. Written as DNA, the CDR3 is TGCAGTGCTTCGGACAGCACTGAAGCTTTCTTT. Its protein is CSASDSTEAFF.

This sequence joins TRBV10-2 and TRBJ1-5, with D unresolved. The V and J ends lost 3 bases and 7 bases respectively, with 7 bases between them. Per germline, CDR1 WSHSY and CDR2 SAAADI. The length of the CDR3 is 12 residues. Written as DNA, the CDR3 is TGCGCCAGCAGTGATTTGGGGCAGCCCCAGCATTTT. The encoded protein is CASSDLGQPQHF.

This clone was found a few times. V usage is TRBV5-6 and J usage is TRBJ2-7, with TRBD2 matching over 7 bases. The CDR3 covers 14 residues. The germline V gene has CDR1 SGHDT and CDR2 YYEEEE. J gave up 2 bases and V 1 base, and 3 bases lay outside the gene matches. The CDR3 DNA follows: TGTGCCAGCAGCTTGTTAGCGGGTACCTACGAGCAGTACTTC. Residues: CASSLLAGTYEQYF. The full variable domain, with the rest looked up from reference TRBV5-6 and TRBJ2-7, is DAGVTQSPTHLIKTRGQQVTLRCSPKSGHDTVSWYQQALGQGPQFIFQYYEEEERQRGNFPDRFSGHQFPNYSSELNVNALLLGDSALYLCASSLLAGTYEQYFGPGTRLTVT.

The chain couples TRBV23-1 to TRBJ2-1; no clear D. TRBV23-1 is classed as an ORF, of uncertain function. This CDR3 region has 13 residues. V lost 2 bases and J lost 9, with 11 bases in between. CDR3: CASSQNRKAEQFF. In nucleotides, the CDR3 is TGCGCCAGCAGTCAAAATAGGAAGGCTGAGCAGTTCTTC.

This clone turned up a few times. The chain employs TRBV27 and TRBJ2-7; D possibly corresponds to TRBD2 (7 bases). V was shortened by 8 bases and J by 7 bases, with 24 bases between the two germline ends. Per the germline V gene, CDR1 is MNHEY and CDR2 is SMNVEV (reference sequence). The CDR3 is made up of 15 amino acids. The CDR3 spells CASSQGGGAPKEQYF. CDR3 bases: TGTGCCAGCTCCCAAGGGGGGGGCGCCCCCAAGGAGCAGTACTTC.

The CDR3 sequence: CASSLRVIAGEAFF. The CDR3 coding sequence is TGTGCCAGCAGCTTGAGGGTGATAGCGGGGGAGGCGTTCTTC. The rearrangement uses TRBV5-6 and TRBJ2-1, with TRBD2 identical over 9 bases. V was pared by 1 base and J by 15 bases, with 11 bases of the junction left unmatched. Germline CDR1 reads SGHDT; CDR2 reads YYEEEE. CDR3 size: 14 residues.

V usage is TRBV19 and J usage is TRBJ2-3; 15 bases agree with TRBD2. The CDR3 covers 16 residues. V trimming: 2 bases; J trimming: 4 bases; junction bases outside the gene matches: 1. The germline V gene has CDR1 LNHDA and CDR2 SQIVND (reference sequence). The CDR3 sequence is CASSIWTSGGADTQYF. DNA of the CDR3: TGTGCCAGTAGTATATGGACTAGCGGGGGGGCAGATACGCAGTATTTT. Full variable domain (remainder filled in from reference TRBV19 and TRBJ2-3): DGGITQSPKYLFRKEGQNVTLSCEQNLNHDAMYWYRQDPGQGLRLIYYSQIVNDFQKGDIAEGYSVSREKKESFPLTVTSAQKNPTAFYLCASSIWTSGGADTQYFGPGTRLTVL.

As to this clone: A read error may produce the germline difference seen at one junction end. The chain links TRBV9 to TRBJ1-1; D remains unclear. CDR1 is SGDLS, CDR2 YYNGEE, per germline. This CDR3 is built from 13 residues. The CDR3 coding sequence is TGTGCCAGCCAAGCGTGGGAGAACCCTGAAGCTTTCTTT. Its translation: CASQAWENPEAFF. Together with reference TRBV9 and TRBJ1-1, the CDR3 gives the full variable domain: DSGVTQTPKHLITATGQRVTLRCSPRSGDLSVYWYQQSLDQGLQFLIQYYNGEERAKGNILERFSAQQFPDLHSELNLSSLELGDSALYFCASQAWENPEAFFGQGTRLTVV.

The chain recombines TRBV6-5 with TRBJ1-1, with a weak D call TRBD1 (5 bases). Germline CDR1 is MNHEY and CDR2 is SVGAGI. Deletions cut 11 bases from V and 6 bases from J, with 10 bases between. The CDR3 contains 10 residues. For the CDR3, the DNA is TGTGCCGCCGGGGCACCTGAAGCTTTCTTT. Its protein is CAAGAPEAFF.

The rearrangement joins TRBV28 to TRBJ2-7; 8 positions match TRBD1. Germline V gene sequence: CDR1 MDHEN, CDR2 SYDVKM. This CDR3 contains 14 residues. V shed 3 bases and J 5 bases; nucleotides not matched to a gene: 6. In DNA form, the CDR3 reads TGTGCCAGCAGTTTCCAGGGGGCGCTTCACGAGCAGTACTTC. It codes for CASSFQGALHEQYF.

The chain uses TRBV19 and TRBJ1-6; no clear D gene. CDR1 LNHDA and CDR2 SQIVND come from the germline V gene (reference sequence). V was clipped by 8 bases and J by 0 bases, with 14 bases between them. The CDR3 length is 16 residues. CDR3: CASSWTESSYNSPLHF. For the CDR3, the DNA is TGTGCCAGTTCCTGGACGGAGAGCTCCTATAATTCACCCCTCCACTTT.

This clone appeared once. The gene calls are TRBV24-1 and TRBJ2-3; D is unresolved. There are 14 residues in the CDR3. Germline assignment: CDR1 KGHDR and CDR2 SFDVKD. The V end lost 12 bases, the J end lost 1 base, and 16 bases lay between the germline ends. CDR3 loop: CAASSKRRTDTQYF. Here the CDR3 DNA reads TGTGCCGCCTCCTCCAAACGCCGCACAGATACGCAGTATTTT.

The chain combines TRBV25-1 with TRBJ2-2; possible D gene TRBD1, 6 bases. Germline CDR1 is MGHDK and CDR2 is SYGVNS. Trimming removed 3 bases at V and 2 bases at J, with 13 bases between. This CDR3 spans 16 amino acids. The CDR3 loop is CASSDLGRGNTGELFF. CDR3 bases: TGTGCCAGCAGTGATCTAGGCAGGGGAAACACCGGGGAGCTGTTTTTT. Looking up the rest from reference TRBV25-1 and TRBJ2-2 gives the full variable domain: EADIYQTPRYLVIGTGKKITLECSQTMGHDKMYWYQQDPGMELHLIHYSYGVNSTEKGDLSSESTVSRIRTEHFPLTLESARPSHTSQYLCASSDLGRGNTGELFFGEGSRLTVL.